This TCR beta chain comes out of a study of tumor-infiltrating lymphocytes in primary liver carcinoma. In the study overall: Men as well as women, aged 30 to 69 years, made up the patients.

The CDR3 has 15 amino acids. Germline V gene lookup returns CDR1 SGHAT and CDR2 FQNNGV. V lost 7 bases and J lost 12; bases outside the gene matches: 10. About this clonotype itself: Its antigen is as yet unknown.

The input was approximately 0.45 ug total RNA; TCR beta cDNA was made from it with a constant-region primer. ARM-PCR, slightly modified, supplied the TCR beta libraries through three nested multiplex PCR rounds. TRBV1-TRBV30 forward primers paired with a C-beta reverse primer drove the first two PCR rounds, approximately 11 cycles each. TCRdb reanalysed the multiplex PCR reads using MiXCR and keeps one entry per CDR3 protein. Of about 180,000 distinct CDR3 sequences in the sample, about 60% were seen once. Study outcomes and limitations: Being bulk and unsorted, samples allowed no CD4+ and CD8+ repertoire comparison. Tumor tissue displayed a significantly greater top-250-clone fraction than blood (p = 0.039).

Germline DNA was extracted alongside blood RNA, which was obtained from unsorted whole blood. The clonotype originates from a man aged 40-50 years with primary liver carcinoma and hepatitis B virus infection. The chain carries TRBV11-2 and TRBJ2-4; 15 nucleotides agree with TRBD2. Sequencing was performed on peripheral blood. The CDR3 reads CASIPGLAGGKTQYF. CDR3 DNA sequence: TGTGCCAGCATACCGGGACTAGCGGGAGGCAAGACTCAGTACTTC.